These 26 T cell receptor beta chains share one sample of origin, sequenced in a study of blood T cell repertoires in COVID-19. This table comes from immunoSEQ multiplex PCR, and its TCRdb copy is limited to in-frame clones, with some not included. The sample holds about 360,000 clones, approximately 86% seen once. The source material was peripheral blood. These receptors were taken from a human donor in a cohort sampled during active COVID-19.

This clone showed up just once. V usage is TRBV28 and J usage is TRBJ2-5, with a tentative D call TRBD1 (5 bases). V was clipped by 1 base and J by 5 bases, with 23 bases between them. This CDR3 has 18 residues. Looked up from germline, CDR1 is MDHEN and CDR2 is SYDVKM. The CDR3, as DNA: TGTGCCAGCAGTTTATTCCGGTTCCGCAGGGCCCCCTTGGAGACCCAGTACTTC. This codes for CASSLFRFRRAPLETQYF. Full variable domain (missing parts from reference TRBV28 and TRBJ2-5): DVKVTQSSRYLVKRTGEKVFLECVQDMDHENMFWYRQDPGLGLRLIYFSYDVKMKEKGDIPEGYSVSREKKERFSLILESASTNQTSMYLCASSLFRFRRAPLETQYFGPGTRLLVL.

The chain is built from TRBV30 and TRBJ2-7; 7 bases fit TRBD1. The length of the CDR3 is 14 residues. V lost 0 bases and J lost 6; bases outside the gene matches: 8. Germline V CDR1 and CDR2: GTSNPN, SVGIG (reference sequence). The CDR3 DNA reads TGTGCCTGGAGTGTGAGACAGGGCGCGTCCGAGCAGTACTTC. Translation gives CAWSVRQGASEQYF.

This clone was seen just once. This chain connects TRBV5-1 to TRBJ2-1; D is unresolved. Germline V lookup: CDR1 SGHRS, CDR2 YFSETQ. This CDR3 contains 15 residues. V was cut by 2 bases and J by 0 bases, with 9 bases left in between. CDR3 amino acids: CASSFALYSYNEQFF. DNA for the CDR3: TGCGCCAGCAGCTTTGCACTATACTCCTACAATGAGCAGTTCTTC.

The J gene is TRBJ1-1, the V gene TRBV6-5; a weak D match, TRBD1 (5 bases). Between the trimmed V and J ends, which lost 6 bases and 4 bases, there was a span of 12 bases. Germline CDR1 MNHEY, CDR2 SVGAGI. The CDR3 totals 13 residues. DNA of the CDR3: TGTGCCAGCAGGGGGGGGAGGTCCACTGAAGCTTTCTTT. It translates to CASRGGRSTEAFF.

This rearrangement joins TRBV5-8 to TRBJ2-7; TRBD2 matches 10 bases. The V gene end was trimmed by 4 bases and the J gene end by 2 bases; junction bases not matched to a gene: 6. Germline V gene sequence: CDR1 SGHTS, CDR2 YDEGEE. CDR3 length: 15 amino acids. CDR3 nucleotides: TGTGCCAGCAGCACAGCGGGGGGGCGACCCTACGAGCAGTACTTC. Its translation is CASSTAGGRPYEQYF.

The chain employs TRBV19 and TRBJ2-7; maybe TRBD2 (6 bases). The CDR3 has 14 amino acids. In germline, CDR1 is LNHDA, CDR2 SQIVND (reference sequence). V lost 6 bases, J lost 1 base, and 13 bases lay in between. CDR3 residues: CASRSGVPSYEQYF. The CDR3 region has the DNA TGTGCCAGTAGATCGGGGGTCCCATCCTACGAGCAGTACTTC.

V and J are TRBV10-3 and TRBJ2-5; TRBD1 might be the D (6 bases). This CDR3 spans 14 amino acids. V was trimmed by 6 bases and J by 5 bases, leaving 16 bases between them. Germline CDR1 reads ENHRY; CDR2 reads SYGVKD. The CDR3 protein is CAISNSGAGETQYF. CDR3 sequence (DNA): TGTGCCATCAGCAACTCAGGGGCCGGGGAGACCCAGTACTTC.

The CDR3: CASSVGGGTILQETQYF. The CDR3 coding sequence is TGTGCCAGCAGCGTAGGAGGCGGGACTATCCTCCAAGAGACCCAGTACTTC. The chain carries TRBV9 and TRBJ2-5, with 7 positions matching TRBD2. The ends lost 0 bases at V and 1 base at J; junction bases unmatched: 9. CDR3 length: 17 amino acids. Germline-derived CDR1 and CDR2 are SGDLS and YYNGEE.

CDR3 sequence: CASSNTGTSGNEQFF. CDR3 nucleotides: TGTGCCAGCAGCAACACCGGGACTAGCGGTAATGAGCAGTTCTTC. The V call is TRBV3-1 (or the pseudogene TRBV3-2), the J call TRBJ2-1; TRBD2 matches at 11 bases. J was trimmed by 7 bases and V by 5 bases; bases with no gene match: 7. This CDR3 is 15 amino acids long. Germline CDR1 is LGHDT and CDR2 is YNNKEL (reference sequence).

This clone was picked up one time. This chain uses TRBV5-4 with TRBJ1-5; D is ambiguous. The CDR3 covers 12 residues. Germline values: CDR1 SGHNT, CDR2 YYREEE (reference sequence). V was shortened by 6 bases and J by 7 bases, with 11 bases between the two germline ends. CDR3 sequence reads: CASNKAGQPQHF. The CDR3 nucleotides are TGTGCCAGCAATAAGGCCGGGCAGCCCCAGCATTTT. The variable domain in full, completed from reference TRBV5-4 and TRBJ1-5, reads ETGVTQSPTHLIKTRGQQVTLRCSSQSGHNTVSWYQQALGQGPQFIFQYYREEENGRGNFPPRFSGLQFPNYSSELNVNALELDDSALYLCASNKAGQPQHFGDGTRLSIL.

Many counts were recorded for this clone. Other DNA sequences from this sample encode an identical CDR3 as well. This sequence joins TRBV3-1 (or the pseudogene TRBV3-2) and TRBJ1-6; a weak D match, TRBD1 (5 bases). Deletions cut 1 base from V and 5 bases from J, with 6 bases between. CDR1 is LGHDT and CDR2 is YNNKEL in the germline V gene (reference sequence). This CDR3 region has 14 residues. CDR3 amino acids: CASSQGGDNSPLHF. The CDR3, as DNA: TGTGCCAGCAGCCAAGGGGGCGATAATTCACCCCTCCACTTT.

The CDR3 sequence: CATSDGFWSGTSGRASNTGELFF. DNA for the CDR3: TGTGCCACCAGTGATGGTTTTTGGTCCGGGACTAGCGGGAGGGCCTCGAACACCGGGGAGCTGTTTTTT. The V gene is TRBV24-1, the J gene TRBJ2-2; 16 positions agree with TRBD2. CDR3 length: 23 amino acids. Germline V gene lookup returns CDR1 KGHDR and CDR2 SFDVKD. With 3 bases clipped from V and 0 bases from J, the junction kept 15 bases outside the gene matches.

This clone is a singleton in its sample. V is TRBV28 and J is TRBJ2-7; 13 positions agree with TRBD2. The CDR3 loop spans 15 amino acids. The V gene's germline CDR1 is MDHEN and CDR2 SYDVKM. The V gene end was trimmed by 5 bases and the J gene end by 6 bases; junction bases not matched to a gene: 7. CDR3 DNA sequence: TGTGCCAGCAGTCTGAGACTAGCGGGAGGACTCGAGCAGTACTTC. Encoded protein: CASSLRLAGGLEQYF. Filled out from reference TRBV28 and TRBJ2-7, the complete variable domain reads DVKVTQSSRYLVKRTGEKVFLECVQDMDHENMFWYRQDPGLGLRLIYFSYDVKMKEKGDIPEGYSVSREKKERFSLILESASTNQTSMYLCASSLRLAGGLEQYFGPGTRLTVT.

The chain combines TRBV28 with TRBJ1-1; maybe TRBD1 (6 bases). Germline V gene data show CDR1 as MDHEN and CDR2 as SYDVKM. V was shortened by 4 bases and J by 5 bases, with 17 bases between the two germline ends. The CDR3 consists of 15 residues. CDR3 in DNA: TGTGCCAGCAGTTCCGCCGCAGGGGCGGGTACTGAAGCTTTCTTT. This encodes CASSSAAGAGTEAFF.

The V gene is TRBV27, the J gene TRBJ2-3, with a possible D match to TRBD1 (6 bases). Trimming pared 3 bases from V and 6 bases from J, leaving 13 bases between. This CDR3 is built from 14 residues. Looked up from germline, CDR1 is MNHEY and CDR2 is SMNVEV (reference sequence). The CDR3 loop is CASSFGQGFDTQYF. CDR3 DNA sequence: TGTGCCAGCAGTTTTGGGCAGGGGTTCGATACGCAGTATTTT.

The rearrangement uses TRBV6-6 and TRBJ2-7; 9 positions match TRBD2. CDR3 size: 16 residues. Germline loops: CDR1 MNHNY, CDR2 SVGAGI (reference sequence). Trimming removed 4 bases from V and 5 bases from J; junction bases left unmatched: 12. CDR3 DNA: TGTGCCAGCAGTTCCCTATTGGCGGGAGGGTACCACGAGCAGTACTTC. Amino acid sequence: CASSSLLAGGYHEQYF.

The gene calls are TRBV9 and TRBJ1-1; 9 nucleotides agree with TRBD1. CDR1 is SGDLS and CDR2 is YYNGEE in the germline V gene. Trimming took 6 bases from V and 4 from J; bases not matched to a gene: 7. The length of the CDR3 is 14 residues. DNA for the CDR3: TGTGCCAGCACCCGTACAGGGGGCGGCACTGAAGCTTTCTTT. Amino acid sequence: CASTRTGGGTEAFF. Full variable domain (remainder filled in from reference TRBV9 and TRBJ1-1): DSGVTQTPKHLITATGQRVTLRCSPRSGDLSVYWYQQSLDQGLQFLIQYYNGEERAKGNILERFSAQQFPDLHSELNLSSLELGDSALYFCASTRTGGGTEAFFGQGTRLTVV.

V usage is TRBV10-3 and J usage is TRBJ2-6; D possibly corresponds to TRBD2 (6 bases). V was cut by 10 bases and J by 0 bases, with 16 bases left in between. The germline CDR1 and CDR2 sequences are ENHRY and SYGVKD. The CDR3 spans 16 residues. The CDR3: CATSRESLSGANVLTF. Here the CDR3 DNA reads TGTGCCACTTCTCGGGAGTCCCTCTCTGGGGCCAACGTCCTGACTTTC.

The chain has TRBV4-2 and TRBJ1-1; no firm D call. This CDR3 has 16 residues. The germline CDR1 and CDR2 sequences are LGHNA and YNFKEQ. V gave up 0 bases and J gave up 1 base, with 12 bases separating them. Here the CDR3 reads CASSQDLAVGNTEAFF. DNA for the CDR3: TGTGCCAGCAGCCAAGATTTGGCGGTGGGGAACACTGAAGCTTTCTTT.

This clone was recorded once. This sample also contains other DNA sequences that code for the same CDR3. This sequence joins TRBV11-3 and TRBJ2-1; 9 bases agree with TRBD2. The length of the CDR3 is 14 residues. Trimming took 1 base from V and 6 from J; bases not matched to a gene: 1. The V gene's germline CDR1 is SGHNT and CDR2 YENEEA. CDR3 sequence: CASSLVAGANEQFF. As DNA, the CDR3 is TGTGCCAGCAGCTTAGTAGCGGGGGCCAATGAGCAGTTCTTC.

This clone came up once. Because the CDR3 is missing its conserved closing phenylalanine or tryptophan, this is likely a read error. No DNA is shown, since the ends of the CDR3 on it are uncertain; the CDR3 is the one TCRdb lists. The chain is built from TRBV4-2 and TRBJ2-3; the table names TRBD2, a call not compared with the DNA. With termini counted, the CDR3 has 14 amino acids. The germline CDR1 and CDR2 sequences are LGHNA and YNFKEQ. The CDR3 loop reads CASSQLRGGTDAKL.

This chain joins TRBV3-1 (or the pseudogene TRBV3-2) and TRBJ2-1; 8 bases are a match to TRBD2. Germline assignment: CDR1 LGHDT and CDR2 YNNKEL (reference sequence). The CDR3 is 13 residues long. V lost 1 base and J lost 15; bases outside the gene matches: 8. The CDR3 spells CASSQGGSGKRFF. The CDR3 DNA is TGTGCCAGCAGCCAAGGGGGTAGCGGGAAGCGGTTCTTC.

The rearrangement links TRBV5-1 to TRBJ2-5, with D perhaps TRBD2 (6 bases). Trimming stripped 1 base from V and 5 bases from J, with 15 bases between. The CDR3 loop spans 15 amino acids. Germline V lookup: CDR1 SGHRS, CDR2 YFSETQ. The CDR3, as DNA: TGCGCCAGCAGCTTGTTGTTGGGCGGGGAGGAGACCCAGTACTTC. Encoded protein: CASSLLLGGEETQYF.

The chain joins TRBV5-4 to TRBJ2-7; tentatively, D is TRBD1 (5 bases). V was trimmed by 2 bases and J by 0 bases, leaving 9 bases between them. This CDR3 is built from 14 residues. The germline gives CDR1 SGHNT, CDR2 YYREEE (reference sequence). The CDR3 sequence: CASSFGQLSYEQYF. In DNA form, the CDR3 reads TGTGCCAGCAGCTTCGGACAACTCTCCTACGAGCAGTACTTC.

The CDR3 reads CASSEPMNTEAFF. CDR3 coding DNA: TGTGCCAGCAGCGAGCCGATGAACACTGAAGCTTTCTTT. The chain combines TRBV28 with TRBJ1-1; D gene uncertain. Looked up from germline, CDR1 is MDHEN and CDR2 is SYDVKM. V was cut by 6 bases and J by 0 bases, with 8 bases left in between. The CDR3 consists of 13 residues.

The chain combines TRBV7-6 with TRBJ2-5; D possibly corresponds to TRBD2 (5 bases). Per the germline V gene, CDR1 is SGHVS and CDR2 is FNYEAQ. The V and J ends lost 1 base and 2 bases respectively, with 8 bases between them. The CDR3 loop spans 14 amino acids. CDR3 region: CASSLEPGQETQYF. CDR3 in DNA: TGTGCCAGCAGCTTAGAACCGGGGCAAGAGACCCAGTACTTC.